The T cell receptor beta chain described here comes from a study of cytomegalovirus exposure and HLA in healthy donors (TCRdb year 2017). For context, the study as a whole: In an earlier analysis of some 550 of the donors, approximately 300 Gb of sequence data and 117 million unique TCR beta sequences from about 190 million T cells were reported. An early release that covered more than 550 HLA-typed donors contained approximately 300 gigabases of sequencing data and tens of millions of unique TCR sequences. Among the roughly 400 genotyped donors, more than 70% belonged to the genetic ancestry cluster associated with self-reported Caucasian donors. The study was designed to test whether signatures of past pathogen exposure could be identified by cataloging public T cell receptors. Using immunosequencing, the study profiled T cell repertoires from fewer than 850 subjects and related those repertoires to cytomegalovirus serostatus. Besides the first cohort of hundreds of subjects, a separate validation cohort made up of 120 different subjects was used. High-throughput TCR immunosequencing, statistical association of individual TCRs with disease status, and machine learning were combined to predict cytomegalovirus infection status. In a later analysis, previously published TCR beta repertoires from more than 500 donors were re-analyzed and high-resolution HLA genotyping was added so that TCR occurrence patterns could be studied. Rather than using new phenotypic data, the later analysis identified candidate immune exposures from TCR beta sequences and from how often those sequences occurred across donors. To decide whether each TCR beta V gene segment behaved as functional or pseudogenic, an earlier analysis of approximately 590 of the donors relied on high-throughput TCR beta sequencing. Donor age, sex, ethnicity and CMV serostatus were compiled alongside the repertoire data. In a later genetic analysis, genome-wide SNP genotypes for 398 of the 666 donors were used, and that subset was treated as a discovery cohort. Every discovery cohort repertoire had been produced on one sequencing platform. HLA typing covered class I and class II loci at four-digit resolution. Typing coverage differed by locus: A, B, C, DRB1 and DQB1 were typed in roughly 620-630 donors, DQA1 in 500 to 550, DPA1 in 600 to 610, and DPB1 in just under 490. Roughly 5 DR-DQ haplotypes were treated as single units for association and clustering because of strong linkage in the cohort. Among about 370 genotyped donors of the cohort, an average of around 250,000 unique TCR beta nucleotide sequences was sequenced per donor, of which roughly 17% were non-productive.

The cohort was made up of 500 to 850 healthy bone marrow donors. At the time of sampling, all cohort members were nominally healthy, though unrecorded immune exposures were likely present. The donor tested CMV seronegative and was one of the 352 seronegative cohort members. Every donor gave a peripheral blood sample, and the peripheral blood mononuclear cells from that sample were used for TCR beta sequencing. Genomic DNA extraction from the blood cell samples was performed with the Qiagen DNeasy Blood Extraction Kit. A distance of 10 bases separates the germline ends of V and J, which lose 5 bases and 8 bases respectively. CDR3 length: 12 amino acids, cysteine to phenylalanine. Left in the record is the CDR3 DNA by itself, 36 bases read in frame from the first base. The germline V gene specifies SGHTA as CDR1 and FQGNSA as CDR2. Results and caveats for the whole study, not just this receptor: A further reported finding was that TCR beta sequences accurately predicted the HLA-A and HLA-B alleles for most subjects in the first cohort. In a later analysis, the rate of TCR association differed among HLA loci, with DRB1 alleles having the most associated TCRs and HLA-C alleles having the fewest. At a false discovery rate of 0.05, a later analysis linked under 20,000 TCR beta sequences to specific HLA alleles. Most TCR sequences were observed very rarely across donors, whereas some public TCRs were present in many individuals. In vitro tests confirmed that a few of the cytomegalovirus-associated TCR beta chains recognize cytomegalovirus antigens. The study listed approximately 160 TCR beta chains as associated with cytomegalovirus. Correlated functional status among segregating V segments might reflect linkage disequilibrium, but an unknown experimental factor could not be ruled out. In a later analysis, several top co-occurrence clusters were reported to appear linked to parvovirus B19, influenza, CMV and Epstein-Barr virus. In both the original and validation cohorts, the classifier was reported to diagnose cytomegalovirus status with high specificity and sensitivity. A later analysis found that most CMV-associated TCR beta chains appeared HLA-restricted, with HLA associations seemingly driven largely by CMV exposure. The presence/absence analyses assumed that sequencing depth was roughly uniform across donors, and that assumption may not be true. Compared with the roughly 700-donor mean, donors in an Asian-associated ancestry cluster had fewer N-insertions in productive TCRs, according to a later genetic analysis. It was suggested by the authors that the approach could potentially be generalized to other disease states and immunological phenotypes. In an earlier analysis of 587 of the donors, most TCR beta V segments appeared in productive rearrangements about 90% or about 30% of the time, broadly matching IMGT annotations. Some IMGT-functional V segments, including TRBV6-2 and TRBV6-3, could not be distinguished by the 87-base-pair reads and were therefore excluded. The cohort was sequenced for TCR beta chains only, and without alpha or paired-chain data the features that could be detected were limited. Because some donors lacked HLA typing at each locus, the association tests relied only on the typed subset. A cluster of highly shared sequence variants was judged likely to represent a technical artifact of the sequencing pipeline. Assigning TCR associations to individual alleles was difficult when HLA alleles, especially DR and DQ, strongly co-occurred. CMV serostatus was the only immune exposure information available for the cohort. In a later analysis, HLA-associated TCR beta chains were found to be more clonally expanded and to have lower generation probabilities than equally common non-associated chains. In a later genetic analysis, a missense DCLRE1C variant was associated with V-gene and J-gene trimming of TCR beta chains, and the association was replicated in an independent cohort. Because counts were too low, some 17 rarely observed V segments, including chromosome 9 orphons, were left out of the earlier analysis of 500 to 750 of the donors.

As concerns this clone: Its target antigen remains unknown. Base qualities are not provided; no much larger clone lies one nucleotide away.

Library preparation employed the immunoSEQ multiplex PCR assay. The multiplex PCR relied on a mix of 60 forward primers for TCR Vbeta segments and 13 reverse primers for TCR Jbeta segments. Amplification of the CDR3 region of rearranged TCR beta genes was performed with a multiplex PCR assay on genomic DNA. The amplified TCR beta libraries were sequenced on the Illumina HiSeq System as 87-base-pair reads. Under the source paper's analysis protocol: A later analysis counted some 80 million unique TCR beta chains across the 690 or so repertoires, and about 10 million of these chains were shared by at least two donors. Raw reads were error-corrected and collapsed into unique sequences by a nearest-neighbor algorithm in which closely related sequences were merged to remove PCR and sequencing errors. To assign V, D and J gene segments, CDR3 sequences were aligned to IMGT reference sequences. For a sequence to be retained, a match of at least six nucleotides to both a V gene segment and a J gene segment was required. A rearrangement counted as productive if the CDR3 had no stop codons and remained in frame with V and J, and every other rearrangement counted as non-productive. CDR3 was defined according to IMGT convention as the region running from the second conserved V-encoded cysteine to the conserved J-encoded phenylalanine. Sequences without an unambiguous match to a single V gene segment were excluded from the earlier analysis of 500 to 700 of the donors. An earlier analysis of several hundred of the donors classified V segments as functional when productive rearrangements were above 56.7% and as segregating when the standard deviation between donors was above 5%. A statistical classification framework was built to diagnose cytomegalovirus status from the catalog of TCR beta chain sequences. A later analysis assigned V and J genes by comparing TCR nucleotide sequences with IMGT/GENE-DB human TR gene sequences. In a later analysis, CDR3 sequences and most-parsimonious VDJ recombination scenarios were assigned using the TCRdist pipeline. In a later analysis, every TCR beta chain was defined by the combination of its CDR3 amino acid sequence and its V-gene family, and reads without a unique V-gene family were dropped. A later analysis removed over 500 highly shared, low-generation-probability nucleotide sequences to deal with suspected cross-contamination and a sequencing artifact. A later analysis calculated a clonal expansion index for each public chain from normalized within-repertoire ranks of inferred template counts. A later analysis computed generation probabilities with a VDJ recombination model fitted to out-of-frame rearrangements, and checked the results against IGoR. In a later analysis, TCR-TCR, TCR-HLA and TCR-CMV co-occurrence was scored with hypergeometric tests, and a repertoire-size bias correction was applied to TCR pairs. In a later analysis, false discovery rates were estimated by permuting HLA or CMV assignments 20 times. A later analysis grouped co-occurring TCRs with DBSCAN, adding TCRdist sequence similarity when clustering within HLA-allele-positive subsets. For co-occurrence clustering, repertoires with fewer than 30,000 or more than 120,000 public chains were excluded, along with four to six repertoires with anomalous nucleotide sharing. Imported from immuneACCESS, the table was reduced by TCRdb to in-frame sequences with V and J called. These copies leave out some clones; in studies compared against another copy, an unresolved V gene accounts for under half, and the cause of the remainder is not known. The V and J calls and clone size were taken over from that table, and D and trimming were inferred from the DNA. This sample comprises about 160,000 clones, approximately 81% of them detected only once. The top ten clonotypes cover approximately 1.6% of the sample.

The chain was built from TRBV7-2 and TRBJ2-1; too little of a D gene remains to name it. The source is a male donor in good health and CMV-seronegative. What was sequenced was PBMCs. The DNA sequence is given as TGTGCCAGCAGCGTCTACGGAGATGAGCAGTTCTTC. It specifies CASSVYGDEQFF.